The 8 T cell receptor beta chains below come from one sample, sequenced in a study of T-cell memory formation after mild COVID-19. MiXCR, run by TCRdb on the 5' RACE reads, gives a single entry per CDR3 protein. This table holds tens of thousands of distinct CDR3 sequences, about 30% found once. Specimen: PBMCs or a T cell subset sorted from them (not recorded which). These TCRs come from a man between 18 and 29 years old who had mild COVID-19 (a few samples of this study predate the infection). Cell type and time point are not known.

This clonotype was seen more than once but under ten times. CDR3 DNA: TGTGCCAGCAGTGAAGGGGCGGCCTCCTACGAGCAGTACTTC. Translated, it gives CASSEGAASYEQYF. The J gene is TRBJ2-7, the V gene TRBV6-1, with D uncertain. V was cut by 1 base and J by 0 bases, with 7 bases left in between. CDR1 and CDR2 (germline): MNHNS, SASEGT. This CDR3 is 14 amino acids long.

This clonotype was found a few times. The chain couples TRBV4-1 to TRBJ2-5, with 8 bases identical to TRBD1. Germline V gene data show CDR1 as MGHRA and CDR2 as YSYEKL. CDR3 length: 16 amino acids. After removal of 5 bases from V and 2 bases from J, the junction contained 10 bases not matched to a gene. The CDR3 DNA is TGCGCCAGCAGCTATTATCCTGACAGGGGACAAGAGACCCAGTACTTC. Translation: CASSYYPDRGQETQYF.

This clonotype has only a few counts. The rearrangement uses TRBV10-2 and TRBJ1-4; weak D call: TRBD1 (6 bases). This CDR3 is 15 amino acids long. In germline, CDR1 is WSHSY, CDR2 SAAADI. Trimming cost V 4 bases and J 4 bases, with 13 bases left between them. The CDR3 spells CASSASTGFNEKLFF. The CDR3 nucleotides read TGCGCCAGCAGTGCATCGACAGGTTTTAATGAAAAACTGTTTTTT.

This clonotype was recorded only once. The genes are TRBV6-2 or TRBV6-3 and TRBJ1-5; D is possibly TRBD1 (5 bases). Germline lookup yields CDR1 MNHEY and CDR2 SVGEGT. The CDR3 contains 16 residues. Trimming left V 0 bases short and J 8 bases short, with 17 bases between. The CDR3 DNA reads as TGTGCCAGCAGTTACTCTACTTCCAGGGCCCATAAGCCCCAGCATTTT. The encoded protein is CASSYSTSRAHKPQHF.

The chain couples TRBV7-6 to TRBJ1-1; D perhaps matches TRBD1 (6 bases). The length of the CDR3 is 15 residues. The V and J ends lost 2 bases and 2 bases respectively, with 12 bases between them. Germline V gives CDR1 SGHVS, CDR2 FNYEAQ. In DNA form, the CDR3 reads TGTGCCAGCAGCTTATGGCAGGGACAAAACACTGAAGCTTTCTTT. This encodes CASSLWQGQNTEAFF.

CDR3 region: CASMKGNEQFF. In DNA, the CDR3 is TGTGCCAGCATGAAGGGGAATGAGCAGTTCTTC. The V call is TRBV21-1, the J call TRBJ2-1; TRBD1 reflects the table's D call only, with no check against the DNA. TRBV21-1 is described as a pseudogene. The CDR3 contains 11 residues.

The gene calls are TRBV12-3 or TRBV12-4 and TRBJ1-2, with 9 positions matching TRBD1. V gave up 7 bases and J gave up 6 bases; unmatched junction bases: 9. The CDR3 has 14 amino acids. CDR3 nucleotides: TGTGCCAGCAATGCCGGGACAGGGATTGATGGCTACACCTTC. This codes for CASNAGTGIDGYTF.

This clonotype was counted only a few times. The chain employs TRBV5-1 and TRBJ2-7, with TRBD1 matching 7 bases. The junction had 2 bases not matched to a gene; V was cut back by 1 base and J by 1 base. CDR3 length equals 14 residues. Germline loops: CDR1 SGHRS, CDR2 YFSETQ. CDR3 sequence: CASSLRGPSYEQYF. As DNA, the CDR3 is TGCGCCAGCAGCTTGAGGGGGCCTTCCTACGAGCAGTACTTC.